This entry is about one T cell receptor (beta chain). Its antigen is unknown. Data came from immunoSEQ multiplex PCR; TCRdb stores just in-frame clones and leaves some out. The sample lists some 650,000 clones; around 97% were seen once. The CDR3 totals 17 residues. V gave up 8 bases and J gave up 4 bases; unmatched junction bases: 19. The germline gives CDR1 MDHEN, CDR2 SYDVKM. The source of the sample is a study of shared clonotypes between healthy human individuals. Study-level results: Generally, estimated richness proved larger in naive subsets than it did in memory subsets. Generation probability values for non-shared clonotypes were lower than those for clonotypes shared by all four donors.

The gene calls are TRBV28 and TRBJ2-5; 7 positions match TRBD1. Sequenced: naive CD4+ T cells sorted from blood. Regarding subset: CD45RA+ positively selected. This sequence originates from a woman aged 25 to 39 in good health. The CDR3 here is CASGKGVTGKVPETQYF. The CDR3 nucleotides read TGTGCCAGCGGAAAAGGAGTGACAGGGAAAGTCCCAGAGACCCAGTACTTC.